This TCR beta chain was obtained from a study of regulatory T cells in long-lasting Graves disease (dated by TCRdb to 2020 to 2023). Background on the whole study: Patients with newly diagnosed Graves' disease had been on antithyroid drugs for under 3 months. Patients with persistent Graves' disease were compared with patients with newly diagnosed Graves' disease using TCR sequencing and RNA sequencing of peripheral blood. The study was conducted in China and was registered as a clinical trial. A total of around 35 samples underwent TCR sequencing: some 13 from persistent and some 20 from newly diagnosed Graves' disease patients. Study-wide findings and limitations: Persistent patients shared more public clonotypes among themselves (roughly 2,700) than newly diagnosed patients did (approximately 970). Peripheral blood alone was examined, since thyroid tissue, which constituted the primary lesion, could not be accessed. The small sample size was acknowledged by the authors as a limitation that may reduce accuracy. Persistent disease showed preferential use of TRBV28, TRBJ1-2 and TRBJ2-5, whereas newly diagnosed disease favored TRBV20-1 and TRBJ2-1. Persistent Graves' disease patients showed lower TCR Shannon entropy and fewer highly expanded clones than newly diagnosed patients, suggesting clonal expansion. Sequencing and analysis were restricted to the TCR beta chain.

Sample time point, as interpreted from the label and publication: newly diagnosed GD, antithyroid drugs for less than 3 months. For both TCR sequencing and RNA sequencing, RNA was extracted from PBMCs using TRIzol. The diagnosis of Graves' disease followed American Thyroid Association guidelines. Patients were recruited from an endocrinology department in Xi'an, China. Each patient gave around 9.2 milliliters of peripheral blood, collected in an EDTA anticoagulant tube. Ficoll Paque Plus density gradient separation was used to isolate PBMCs, and no additional T cell sorting was done. An Agilent 2100 Bioanalyzer and agarose gel were used to assess RNA quality, and a NanoDrop 2000 was used to measure RNA concentration. Library method: multiplex PCR. TCRdb lists the instrument as Illumina HiSeq 4000. TCR beta libraries were built with iRepertoire HTBI primers and Arm-PCR amplification of CDR3 regions. Gel purification was performed on PCR products prior to sequencing. The authors processed their data as follows. Gene usage analysis of CDR3 amino acid clonotypes relied on the approximately 60 TRBV and about 15 TRBJ segments identified across samples. Filtered high-quality paired reads were merged into contigs using COPE and FqMerger. BLAST was used to align contigs to IMGT TRBV, TRBD and TRBJ reference genes, with CDR3 defined following IMGT. Any clonotype with a frequency above 0.1% was classified as a highly expanded clone. Repertoire diversity was measured by Shannon entropy, and V-J evenness by the Gini coefficient. Clonotypes shared by more than one individual were considered public. In-frame beta chains were kept once TCRdb had trimmed the public reads at Q25 with fastp and called clones with MiXCR. Each CDR3 protein gets just one entry, which takes the most common genes and DNA from the rows behind it. TCRdb's processing, not the study's, gives the V and J calls here. This sample is represented by some 340,000 distinct CDR3 sequences; roughly 10% of them were singletons. 15% to 20% of the sample rests with the top ten.

There are many counts of this clonotype. Its antigen specificity is not known. Base qualities were left out, and no much larger clone turns up one base away. The germline ends are 11 bases apart after V is trimmed by 6 bases and J by 0 bases. CDR1 and CDR2 are drawn from the germline V gene: MDHEN, SYDVKM. Measured from the cysteine to the phenylalanine, the CDR3 is 15 residues long. The kept DNA is CDR3 alone, 45 bases in frame from the first base. The same data also contributed to another study, on T cells in Graves' hyperthyroidism and ophthalmopathy. Per that second paper: Graves' hyperthyroidism was defined as stable when no progression to ophthalmopathy occurred over 18 months of follow-up. The hyperthyroidism patients were between 18 and 65 years old and newly diagnosed, with a disease duration of less than 2 months. The study excluded patients with uncontrolled infections, other autoimmune diseases, pregnancy or lactation. Diagnoses were established on the basis of clinical symptoms, serum thyroxine and TRAb, thyroid ultrasound, and orbital computed tomography. The first round of RT-PCR for the TCR CDR3 was performed with the HTBI primer set and the Qiagen OneStep RT-PCR kit. Most expanded thyroid clonotypes (frequency above 0.001) were also found in blood, which suggests that blood repertoires may mirror thyroid immune responses. A 13 V-J signature model separated ophthalmopathy from stable hyperthyroidism, with approximately 86% sensitivity and roughly 84% specificity in cross-validation and 80%/75% in testing. In validation, progression to ophthalmopathy was predicted by the model with 70.59% sensitivity and nearly 75% specificity, a median of approximately 6.5 months before onset. To identify distinguishing TCR V-J signatures, a discovery cohort of some 100 patients was used, comprising 40 to 45 with Graves' ophthalmopathy and approximately 57 with stable Graves' hyperthyroidism. An independent validation cohort of around 19 hyperthyroidism patients and over 15 patients who later progressed to ophthalmopathy tested prospective prediction of ophthalmopathy. The 80 to 100 discovery patients were randomly divided into training and test sets at a 7:3 ratio. In about 6 Graves' hyperthyroidism patients, the study also compared T-cell repertoires from thyroid tissue with T-cell repertoires from blood. After blood sampling, hyperthyroidism patients were treated with methimazole at a starting dose of 30 mg daily, and ophthalmopathy patients were treated with high-dose intravenous methylprednisolone. A second multiplex PCR round built the libraries, followed by size selection and purification. Paired-end sequencing of the libraries was performed with 100 bp reads on an Illumina HiSeq2000. SOAPnuke was used to process the raw data, with reads discarded if the reads contained adapters or uncalled bases, had a mean Phred below 15, or lacked an exact constant-primer or identifier match. High-quality paired reads were merged with COPE v1.2.5, and unique nucleotide sequences were defined as clonotypes. Clonotypes were aligned to IMGT TRBV, TRBD and TRBJ reference segments using MiTCR v1.1. The analysis included only V-J combinations with a frequency above 0.0001, which together covered about 99% of the repertoires. A TCS score was defined as the ratio of F50 (clonal expansion) to E x V (chaos), with BLOSUM62-based TCRdist applied between CDR3 peptides within each V-J. Welch's t-statistics and random forest reduced approximately 520 V-J features to roughly 13, which were used in a naive Bayes classifier (R e1071). No statistical method was used to fix the sample size in advance, and group allocation was not hidden from the investigators. According to the paper, TCR Vbeta CDR3 sequencing was carried out on more than 120 peripheral blood samples, which came from more than 40 ophthalmopathy, 75 to 80 hyperthyroidism and roughly 17 progressor patients.

The rearrangement joined TRBV28 to TRBJ1-4, with the D gene not clear enough to name. The source material was peripheral blood mononuclear cells (PBMCs), sampled at new diagnosis, from a patient treated with antithyroid drugs. This TCR derives from a woman under 30 with Graves disease. Donor details come from another sample of the same person, matched by shared clones. The DNA sequence is given as TGTGCCAGCAGCTCGCGAACGGCAACTAATGAAAAACTGTTTTTT. It translates as CASSSRTATNEKLFF.